A selection of T cell receptor beta chains follows, all from one sample in a study of blood T cell repertoires in COVID-19. Repertoires were generated with immunoSEQ multiplex PCR, while TCRdb's copy carries only in-frame clones and drops some. The sample yields about 260,000 clones, about nine tenths seen once. The material sequenced was PBMCs or T cells enriched from blood (not recorded which). The receptor source for this set is a man over 45 who had been exposed to COVID-19. The CDR3 runs from the conserved cysteine through the conserved F or W.

v_call: TRBV11-3
j_call: TRBJ2-6
cdr3_aa: CASRSGGSGANVLTF

v_call: TRBV7-2
j_call: TRBJ1-2
cdr3_aa: CASRTNRGYGYTF

v_call: TRBV19
j_call: TRBJ2-1
cdr3_aa: CASSTSGLLYNEQFF

v_call: TRBV7-2
j_call: TRBJ2-1
cdr3_aa: CASSNPRGADEQFF

v_call: TRBV6-5
j_call: TRBJ1-5
cdr3_aa: CASSKTGGIQPQHF

v_call: TRBV28
j_call: TRBJ2-3
cdr3_aa: CASSLWGIGTDTQYF

v_call: TRBV30
j_call: TRBJ2-5
cdr3_aa: CAWSHSQETQYF

v_call: TRBV6-5
j_call: TRBJ1-1
cdr3_aa: CASIIPGRTEAFF

v_call: TRBV18
j_call: TRBJ1-1
cdr3_aa: CASSQGQPNTEAFF

v_call: TRBV11-1
j_call: TRBJ2-3
cdr3_aa: CASSLAEAGGPPDTQYF